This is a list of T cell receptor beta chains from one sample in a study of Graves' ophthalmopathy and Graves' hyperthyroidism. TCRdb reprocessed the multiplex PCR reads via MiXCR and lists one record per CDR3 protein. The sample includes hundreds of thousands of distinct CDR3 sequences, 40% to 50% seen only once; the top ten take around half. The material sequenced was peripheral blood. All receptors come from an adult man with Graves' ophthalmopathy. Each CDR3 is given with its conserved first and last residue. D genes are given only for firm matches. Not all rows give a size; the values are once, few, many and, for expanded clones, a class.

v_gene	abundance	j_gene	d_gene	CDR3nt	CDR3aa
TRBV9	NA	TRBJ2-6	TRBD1	TGTGCCAGCAGCGGTGGGACAGGGGGGCTCTCTGGGGCCAACGTCCTGACTTTC	CASSGGTGGLSGANVLTF
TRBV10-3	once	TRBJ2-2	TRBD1	TGTGCCAGCAGGGCGACAGGGATCAACGCCGGGGAGCTGTTTTTT	CASRATGINAGELFF
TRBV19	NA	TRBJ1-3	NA	TGTGCCAGTAGTGGAGACGGGACTTCCTCTGGAAACACCATATATTTT	CASSGDGTSSGNTIYF
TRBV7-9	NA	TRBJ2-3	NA	TGTGCCAGCAGCGGGACTCGTTCGGATACGCAGTATTTT	CASSGTRSDTQYF
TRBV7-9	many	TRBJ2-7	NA	TGTGCCAGCAGCCCAAGGGTGAGCTCCTACGAGCAGTACTTC	CASSPRVSSYEQYF
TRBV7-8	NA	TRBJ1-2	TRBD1	TGTGCCAGCAGTGAAGCGACAGGGGCCTACACCTTC	CASSEATGAYTF
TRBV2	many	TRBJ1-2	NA	TGTGCCAGCAGTGGGGCTCCGCTTTATGGCTACACCTTC	CASSGAPLYGYTF
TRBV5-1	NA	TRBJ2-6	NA	TGCGCCAGCAGCTTGGCCAGGCAGGGATCTGGGGCCAACGTCCTGACTTTC	CASSLARQGSGANVLTF
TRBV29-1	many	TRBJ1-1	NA	TGCAGCGTTGTATCTGGGAGTGAGACTGAAGCTTTCTTT	CSVVSGSETEAFF
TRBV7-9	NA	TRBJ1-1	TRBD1	TGTGCCAGCAGCCAGGGGGCTGAGACTGAAGCTTTCTTT	CASSQGAETEAFF
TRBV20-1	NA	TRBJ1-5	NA	TGCAGTGCAAGGGGTGCCAATCAGCCCCAGCATTTT	CSARGANQPQHF
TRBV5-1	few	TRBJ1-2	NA	TGCGCCAGCAGCGGAATTCCCCAGGGAGGAGGCTACACCTTC	CASSGIPQGGGYTF
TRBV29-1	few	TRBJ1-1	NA	TGCAGCGTCTGGGGGGGGGGAACTGAAGCTTTCTTT	CSVWGGGTEAFF
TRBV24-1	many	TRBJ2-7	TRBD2	TGTGCCACCAGTGACACCGGGACTAGCAGCTCCTACGAGCAGTACTTC	CATSDTGTSSSYEQYF
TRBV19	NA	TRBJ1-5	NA	TGTGCCAGTAGTATTGTCGCAAAGAATCAGCCCCAGCATTTT	CASSIVAKNQPQHF
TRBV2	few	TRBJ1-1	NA	TGTGCCAGCACCGAAGGTCGGGGGAACACTGAAGCTTTCTTT	CASTEGRGNTEAFF
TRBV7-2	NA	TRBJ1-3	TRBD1	TGTGCCAGCAGACCGTGGGGGGGTGACAGGGGGCCTTTAAACACCATATATTTT	CASRPWGGDRGPLNTIYF
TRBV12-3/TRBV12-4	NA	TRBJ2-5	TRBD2	TGTGCCAGCAGACGAGAGGGGCGGGGGGGCCGGGAGACCCAGTACTTC	CASRREGRGGRETQYF